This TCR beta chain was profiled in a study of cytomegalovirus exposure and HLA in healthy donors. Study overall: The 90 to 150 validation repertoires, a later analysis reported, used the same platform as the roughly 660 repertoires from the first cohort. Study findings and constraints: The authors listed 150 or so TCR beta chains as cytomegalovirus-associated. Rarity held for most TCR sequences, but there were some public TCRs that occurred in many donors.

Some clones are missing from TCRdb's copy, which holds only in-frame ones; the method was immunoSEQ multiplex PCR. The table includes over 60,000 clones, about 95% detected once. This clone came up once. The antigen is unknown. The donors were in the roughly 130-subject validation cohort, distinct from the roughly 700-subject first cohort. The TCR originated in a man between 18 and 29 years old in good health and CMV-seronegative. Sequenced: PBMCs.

The CDR3, as DNA: TGCGCCAGCAGCCGGACAGGGGACTATGGCTACACCTTC. Its translation: CASSRTGDYGYTF. The chain employs TRBV4-3 and TRBJ1-2, with 9 bases lining up with TRBD1. Germline trimming cut 4 bases from V and 3 bases from J; bases unmatched to any gene: 0. The CDR3 runs to 13 residues. Per germline, CDR1 LGHNA and CDR2 YSLEER.